Listed below are T cell receptor beta chains from one sample, sequenced in a study of post-analysis software for immune sequencing data. MiXCR, applied by TCRdb to the PCR reads, yields one record per CDR3 protein. This table holds some 690,000 distinct CDR3 sequences, approximately 60% found once. Sequenced sample: blood. Source of these receptors: a girl aged 2 to 9 with multiple sclerosis. The CDR3 runs from the conserved cysteine through the conserved F or W.

v_gene	j_gene	CDR3aa
TRBV20-1	TRBJ2-7	CSATRSGTPYEQYF
TRBV6-5	TRBJ1-4	CASSYSIPQQGGVKLFF
TRBV24-1	TRBJ1-1	CATSVGPAAFF
TRBV12-3/TRBV12-4	TRBJ2-1	CASTSGSPWDEQFF
TRBV2	TRBJ2-1	CASRARTQGYNEQFF
TRBV6-5	TRBJ1-2	CASSRDRATLYGYTF
TRBV29-1	TRBJ2-3	CSVAAGGSTDTQYF
TRBV7-3	TRBJ2-1	CASSLRASGSNEQFF
TRBV6-5	TRBJ2-5	CASSYLGVTGPNEQYF
TRBV7-2	TRBJ2-1	CASYRRKGRDEQFF
TRBV6-2/TRBV6-3	TRBJ2-5	CASTQRGGHQETQYF
TRBV7-9	TRBJ2-7	CASSPWDIHYEQYF
TRBV15	TRBJ1-4	CATSNDRLGFDEKLFF
TRBV7-2	TRBJ2-3	CASSLQMGYTDTQYF
TRBV4-1	TRBJ2-1	CASSGRAVYNEQFF
TRBV6-9	TRBJ2-1	CASSYPDAYRSYNEQFF
TRBV10-3	TRBJ2-1	CAIQSGETQFF
TRBV6-5	TRBJ1-2	CASSKQGAGGYTF
TRBV7-9	TRBJ1-1	CASSLVGLGDHTEAFF
TRBV7-7	TRBJ2-1	CASSFHAGLAAYNEQFF
TRBV18	TRBJ2-1	CASSRTSGEEQFF
TRBV11-2	TRBJ2-7	CAIKSDTTYEQYF
TRBV7-8	TRBJ2-1	CASSSGQGEFF
TRBV7-3	TRBJ1-2	CASSLTADRGYGYTF
TRBV20-1	TRBJ2-3	CSARVDSATDTQYF
TRBV2	TRBJ2-5	CASSESKETQYF
TRBV29-1	TRBJ2-1	CSGGLARSYNEQFF
TRBV29-1	TRBJ1-2	CSVGQESSYTF
TRBV7-2	TRBJ2-3	CASSLGLAGGPSDTQYF
TRBV9	TRBJ2-1	CASSVGLGAPYNEQFF
TRBV6-4	TRBJ1-2	CASSDRTGANYGYTF
TRBV9	TRBJ2-3	CASSVELAGVLGTDTQYF